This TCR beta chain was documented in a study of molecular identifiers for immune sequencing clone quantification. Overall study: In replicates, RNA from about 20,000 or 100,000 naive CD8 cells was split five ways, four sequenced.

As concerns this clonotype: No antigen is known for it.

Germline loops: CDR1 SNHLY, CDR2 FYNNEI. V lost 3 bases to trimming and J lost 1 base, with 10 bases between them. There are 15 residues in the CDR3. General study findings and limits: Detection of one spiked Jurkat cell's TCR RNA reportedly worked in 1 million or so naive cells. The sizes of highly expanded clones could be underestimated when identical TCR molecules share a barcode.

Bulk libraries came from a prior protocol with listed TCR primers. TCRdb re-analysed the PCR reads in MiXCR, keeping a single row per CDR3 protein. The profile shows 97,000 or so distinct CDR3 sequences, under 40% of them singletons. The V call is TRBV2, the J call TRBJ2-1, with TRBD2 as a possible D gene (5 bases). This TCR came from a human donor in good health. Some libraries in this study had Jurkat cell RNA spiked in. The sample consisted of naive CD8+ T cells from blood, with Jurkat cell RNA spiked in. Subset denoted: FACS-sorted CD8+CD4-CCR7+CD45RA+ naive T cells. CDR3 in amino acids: CASSEYGGSYNEQFF. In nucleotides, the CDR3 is TGTGCCAGCAGTGAGTACGGCGGGTCCTACAATGAGCAGTTCTTC.